Listed below are T cell receptor beta chains from one sample, sequenced in a study of neurological immune-mediated disorders. One entry per CDR3 protein, called by TCRdb with MiXCR from the 5' RACE reads. The sample has 59,000 or so distinct CDR3 sequences, roughly 13% seen once; the top ten hold about 10%. Sequencing was done on a sample of PBMCs. The receptors come from a woman aged 60-75 years with HTLV-1-associated myelopathy (HAM/TSP). CDR3s include the opening cysteine and the closing phenylalanine or tryptophan. A D gene is named only where the DNA matches it firmly. Clone size, where shown, is once, few, many, or a class for clones that have expanded.

abundance	j_gene	v_gene	d_gene	CDR3nt	CDR3aa
many	TRBJ2-3	TRBV5-1	TRBD2	TGCGCCAGCAGCTCCTGGACTAGCGGGACCACAGATACGCAGTATTTT	CASSSWTSGTTDTQYF
many	TRBJ1-5	TRBV24-1	.	TGTGCCACCAGTGATTCTAAAGGGGGGGCGGGTCAGCCCCAGCATTTT	CATSDSKGGAGQPQHF
many	TRBJ2-5	TRBV28	TRBD2	TGTGCCAGCAGTCTGACTAGCGGGATGGGGGAGACCCAGTACTTC	CASSLTSGMGETQYF
many	TRBJ2-3	TRBV6-2/TRBV6-3	.	TGTGCCAGCAGCGACCCTAGCTATACTAGCACAGATACGCAGTATTTT	CASSDPSYTSTDTQYF
few	TRBJ1-1	TRBV18	.	TGTGCCAGCTCACCGGGAGTTGGGACTGAAGCTTTCTTT	CASSPGVGTEAFF
many	TRBJ2-7	TRBV3-1	.	TGTGCCAGCAGCCAGCCCAGCAGGTCTTACGAGCAGTACTTC	CASSQPSRSYEQYF
many	TRBJ2-7	TRBV7-2	TRBD2	TGTGCCAGCAGCTTAGGACTAGCGGGAGTGTACGAGCAGTACTTC	CASSLGLAGVYEQYF
many	TRBJ1-1	TRBV20-1	TRBD1	TGCAGTGCTGGAAATCAGACAGGGGGACGGACTGAAGCTTTCTTT	CSAGNQTGGRTEAFF
many	TRBJ1-1	TRBV6-1	.	TGTGCCAGCAGTGGTGAACAGGGCTGGAACACTGAAGCTTTCTTT	CASSGEQGWNTEAFF
many	TRBJ1-2	TRBV7-8	TRBD1	TGTGCCAGCAGCTTAGTCATAATAGGGACAGGTTTGGGCTACACCTTC	CASSLVIIGTGLGYTF
many	TRBJ2-3	TRBV6-5	TRBD1	TGTGCCAGCAGTCGGACAGGGGCAGATACGCAGTATTTT	CASSRTGADTQYF
many	TRBJ1-1	TRBV20-1	.	TGCAGTGCTAGGCGGGCGGAAGCTTTCTTT	CSARRAEAFF
.	TRBJ2-1	TRBV4-1	TRBD2	TGCGCCAGCAGCCGAGATCCGGTAGCGGGAGATCCCTACAATGAGCAGTTCTTC	CASSRDPVAGDPYNEQFF
.	TRBJ2-3	TRBV4-1	TRBD2	TGCGCCAACAGCCTTACCGGGACTAGCGGGAGGACAGATACGCAGTATTTT	CANSLTGTSGRTDTQYF
few	TRBJ1-2	TRBV6-2/TRBV6-3	.	TGTGCCAGCAGTTATCGGGGGTTCGGCTACACCTTC	CASSYRGFGYTF
medium-sized	TRBJ2-1	TRBV20-1	TRBD2	TGCAGTGCTAGCAACGCGGGACTAGCGGGAGGGTCATGGAACAATGAGCAGTTCTTC	CSASNAGLAGGSWNNEQFF
medium-sized	TRBJ2-1	TRBV18	.	TGTGCCAGCTCCGGGGCCTTGAACGATGAGCAGTTCTTC	CASSGALNDEQFF
many	TRBJ2-2	TRBV7-3	.	TGTGCCAGCAGCTCTGGGATCGCGGGAATGAACGGGGAGCTGTTTTTT	CASSSGIAGMNGELFF
many	TRBJ2-7	TRBV6-5	.	TGTGCCAGCAGCCCAGCCGGGACCAAGGGAGAGCAGTACTTC	CASSPAGTKGEQYF
many	TRBJ2-1	TRBV5-1	TRBD1	TGCGCCAGCAGCTTGGCCCGACTGCTCGGGACAGGGGGCAATGAGCAGTTCTTC	CASSLARLLGTGGNEQFF
few	TRBJ2-1	TRBV12-3/TRBV12-4	TRBD2	TGTGCCAGCAGTCGCAGGACTAGCGGGAGCTATGAGCAGTTCTTC	CASSRRTSGSYEQFF
.	TRBJ2-1	TRBV20-1	.	TGCAGTGCTAGAGAGGGGTACAATGAGCAGTTCTTC	CSAREGYNEQFF
many	TRBJ2-6	TRBV21-1	.	TGTGCCAGCAGCAAAGGGGACCCAACCTCTTCTGGGGCCAACGTCCTGACTTTC	CASSKGDPTSSGANVLTF
many	TRBJ2-6	TRBV28	.	TGTGCCAGCAGGGAAATTTCTGGGGCCAACGTCCTGACTTTC	CASREISGANVLTF
many	TRBJ2-7	TRBV20-1	.	TGCAGTGCCGAGGGCGGCTCCTACGAGCAGTACTTC	CSAEGGSYEQYF
many	TRBJ1-1	TRBV5-1	.	TGCGCCAGCAGCCTCAGCAGTACTGAAGCTTTCTTT	CASSLSSTEAFF
once	TRBJ1-1	TRBV7-8	.	TGTGCCAGCAGCTTAATCAGCGGAGTGGCCACTGAAGCTTTCTTT	CASSLISGVATEAFF
few	TRBJ1-2	TRBV11-2	.	TGTGCCAGCAGCCCCTTGACAGGAACCTACTATGGCTACACCTTC	CASSPLTGTYYGYTF
many	TRBJ1-5	TRBV24-1	.	TGTGCCACCAGTGATACGAATCAGCCCCAGCATTTT	CATSDTNQPQHF
many	TRBJ1-1	TRBV7-9	TRBD1	TGTGCCAGCAGCTTAGCGCAGGGAGGGGGCAGGAACACTGAAGCTTTCTTT	CASSLAQGGGRNTEAFF
many	TRBJ2-3	TRBV5-6	TRBD2	TGTGCCAGCAGCCCTCTTTCAGCGGGATCTGCAGATACGCAGTATTTT	CASSPLSAGSADTQYF
many	TRBJ2-7	TRBV6-6	TRBD2	TGTGCCAGCAGTTCCCGAACCGGGACTACTTCCTACGAGCAGTACTTC	CASSSRTGTTSYEQYF
many	TRBJ2-1	TRBV5-1	.	TGCGCCAGCAGCCCCTCTGTGAGCGGGACATCCTACAATGAGCAGTTCTTC	CASSPSVSGTSYNEQFF
many	TRBJ1-1	TRBV20-1	.	TGCAGTGCTAGAGATCCGGCCAGTAACACTGAAGCTTTCTTT	CSARDPASNTEAFF
many	TRBJ2-4	TRBV12-3/TRBV12-4	.	TGTGCCAGCAGTTTGGGGGAGGTGGCCAAAAACATTCAGTACTTC	CASSLGEVAKNIQYF